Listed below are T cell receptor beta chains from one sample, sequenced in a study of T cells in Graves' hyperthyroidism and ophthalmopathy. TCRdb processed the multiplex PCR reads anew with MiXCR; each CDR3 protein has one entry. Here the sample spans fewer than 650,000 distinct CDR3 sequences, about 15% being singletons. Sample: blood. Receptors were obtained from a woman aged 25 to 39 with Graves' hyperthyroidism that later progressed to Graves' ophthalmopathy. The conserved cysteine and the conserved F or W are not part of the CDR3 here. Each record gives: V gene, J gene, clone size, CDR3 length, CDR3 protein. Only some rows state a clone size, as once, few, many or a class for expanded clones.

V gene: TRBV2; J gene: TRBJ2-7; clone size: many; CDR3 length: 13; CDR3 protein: ASSLQRGSSYEQY
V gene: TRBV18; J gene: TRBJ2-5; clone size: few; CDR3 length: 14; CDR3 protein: ASSPPSRRVGETQY
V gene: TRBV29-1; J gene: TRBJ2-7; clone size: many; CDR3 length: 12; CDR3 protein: SVEDQDSYYEQY
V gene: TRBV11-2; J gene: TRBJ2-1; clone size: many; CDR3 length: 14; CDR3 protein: ASSLVGLAGQGGQF
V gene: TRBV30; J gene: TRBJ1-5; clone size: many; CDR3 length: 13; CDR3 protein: AWSVPGIGNQPQH
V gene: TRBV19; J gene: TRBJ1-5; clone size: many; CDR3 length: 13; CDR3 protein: ASSMKDGPTSPQH
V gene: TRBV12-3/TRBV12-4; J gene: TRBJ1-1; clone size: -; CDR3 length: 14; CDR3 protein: ASGDSDRVRVFGAF
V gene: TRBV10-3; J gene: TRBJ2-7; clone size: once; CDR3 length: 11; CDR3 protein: AISAEGSYEQY
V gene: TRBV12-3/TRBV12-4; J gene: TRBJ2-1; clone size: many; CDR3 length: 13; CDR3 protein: ASRTLGSSYNEQF
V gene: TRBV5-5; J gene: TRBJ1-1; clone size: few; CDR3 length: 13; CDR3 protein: ASSLGTGRNTEAF
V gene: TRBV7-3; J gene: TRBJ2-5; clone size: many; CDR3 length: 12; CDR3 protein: ASSLTLAGETQY
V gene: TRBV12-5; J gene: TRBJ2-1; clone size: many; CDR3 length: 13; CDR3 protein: ASGGGLAAYNEQF
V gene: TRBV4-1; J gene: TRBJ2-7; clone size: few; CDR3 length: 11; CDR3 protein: ASSRWDGYEQY
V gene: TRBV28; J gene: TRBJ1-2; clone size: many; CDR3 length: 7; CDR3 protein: VPSGGYT
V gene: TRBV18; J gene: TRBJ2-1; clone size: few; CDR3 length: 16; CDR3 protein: ASSPRSGTRFNSNEQF
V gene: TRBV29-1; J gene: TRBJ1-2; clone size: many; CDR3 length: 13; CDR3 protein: SVEDSTGLNYGYT
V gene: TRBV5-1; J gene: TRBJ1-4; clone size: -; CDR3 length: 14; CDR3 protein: ASSLDSSATNEKLF
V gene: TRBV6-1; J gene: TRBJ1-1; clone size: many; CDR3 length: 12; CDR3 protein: ASTYGAVNTEAF
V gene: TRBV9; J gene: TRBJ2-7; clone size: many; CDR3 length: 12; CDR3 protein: ASSVIGSGAEQY
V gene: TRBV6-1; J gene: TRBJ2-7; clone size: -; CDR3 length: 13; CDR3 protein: ASSEESFVGIEQY
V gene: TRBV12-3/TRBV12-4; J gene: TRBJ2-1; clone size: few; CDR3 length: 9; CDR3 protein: ASSWGHEQF
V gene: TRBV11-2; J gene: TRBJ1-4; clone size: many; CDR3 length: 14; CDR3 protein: ASSLGTGGEREKLF
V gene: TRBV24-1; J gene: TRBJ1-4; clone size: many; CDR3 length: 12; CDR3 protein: ATSAGTAGEKLF
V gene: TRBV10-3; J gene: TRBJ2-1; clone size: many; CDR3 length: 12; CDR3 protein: ATSAAEVENEQF
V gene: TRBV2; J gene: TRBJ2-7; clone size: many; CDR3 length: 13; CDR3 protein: ASSEEGLRTNEQY
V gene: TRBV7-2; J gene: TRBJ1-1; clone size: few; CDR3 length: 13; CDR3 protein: ASSVRDRGTAGAF
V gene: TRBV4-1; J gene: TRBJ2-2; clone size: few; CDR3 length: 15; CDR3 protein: ASSRRLARTNTGELF
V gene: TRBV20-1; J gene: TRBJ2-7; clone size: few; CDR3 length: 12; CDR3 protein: SAIKGTVQNEQY
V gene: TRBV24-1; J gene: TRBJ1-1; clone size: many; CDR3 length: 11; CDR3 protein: ATAGSAHTEAF
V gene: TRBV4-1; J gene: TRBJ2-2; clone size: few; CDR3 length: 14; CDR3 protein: ASSQLQGADTGELF
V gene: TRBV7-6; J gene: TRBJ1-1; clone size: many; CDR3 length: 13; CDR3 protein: ASSPDGRMNTEAF
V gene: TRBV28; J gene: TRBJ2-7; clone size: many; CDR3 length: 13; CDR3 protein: ASSLWGREGPEQY
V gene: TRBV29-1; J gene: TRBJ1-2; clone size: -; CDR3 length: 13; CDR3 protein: SVEDLHREPYGYT
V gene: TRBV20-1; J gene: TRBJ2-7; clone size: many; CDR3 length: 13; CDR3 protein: SARPSGSPGYEQY
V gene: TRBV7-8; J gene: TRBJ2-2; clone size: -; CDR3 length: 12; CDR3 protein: ASSPMGGSGELF
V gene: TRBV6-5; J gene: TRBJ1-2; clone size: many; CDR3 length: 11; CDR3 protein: ASSYGKNYGYT